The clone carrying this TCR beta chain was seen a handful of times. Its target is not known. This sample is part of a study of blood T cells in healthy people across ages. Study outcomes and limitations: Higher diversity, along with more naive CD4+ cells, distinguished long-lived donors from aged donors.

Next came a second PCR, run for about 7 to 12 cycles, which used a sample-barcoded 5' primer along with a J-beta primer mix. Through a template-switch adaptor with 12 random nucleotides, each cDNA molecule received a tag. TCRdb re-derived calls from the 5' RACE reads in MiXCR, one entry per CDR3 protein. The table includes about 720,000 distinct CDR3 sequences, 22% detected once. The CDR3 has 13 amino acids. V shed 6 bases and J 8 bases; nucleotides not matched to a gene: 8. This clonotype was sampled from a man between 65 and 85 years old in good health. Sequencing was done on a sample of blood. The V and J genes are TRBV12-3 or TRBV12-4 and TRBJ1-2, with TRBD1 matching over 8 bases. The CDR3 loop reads CASRDIRGRGYTF. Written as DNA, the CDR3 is TGTGCCAGCAGGGACATCAGGGGGCGAGGCTACACCTTC.